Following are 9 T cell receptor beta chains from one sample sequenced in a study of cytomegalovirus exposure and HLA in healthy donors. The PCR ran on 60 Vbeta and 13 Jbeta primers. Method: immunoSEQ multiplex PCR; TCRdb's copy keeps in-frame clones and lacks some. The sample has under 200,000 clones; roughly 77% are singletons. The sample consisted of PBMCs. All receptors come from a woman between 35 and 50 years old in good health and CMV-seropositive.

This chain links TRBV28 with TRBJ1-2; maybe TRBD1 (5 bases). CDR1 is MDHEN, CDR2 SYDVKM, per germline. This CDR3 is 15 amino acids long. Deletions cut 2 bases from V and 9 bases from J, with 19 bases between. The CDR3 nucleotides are TGTGCCAGCAGTTTAACAGGCCCGGTTGCGGATCGCTACACCTTC. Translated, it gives CASSLTGPVADRYTF.

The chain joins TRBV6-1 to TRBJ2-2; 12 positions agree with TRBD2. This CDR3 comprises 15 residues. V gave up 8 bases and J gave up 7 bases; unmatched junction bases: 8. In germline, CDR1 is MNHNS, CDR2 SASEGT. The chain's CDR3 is CASREASGRVGELFF. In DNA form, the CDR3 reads TGTGCCAGCCGAGAGGCTAGCGGGAGGGTCGGGGAGCTGTTTTTT.

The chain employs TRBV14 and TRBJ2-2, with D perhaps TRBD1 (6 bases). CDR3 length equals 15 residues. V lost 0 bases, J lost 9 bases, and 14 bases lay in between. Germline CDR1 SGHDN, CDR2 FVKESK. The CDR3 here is CASSQDPGQLRELFF. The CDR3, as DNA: TGTGCCAGCAGCCAAGATCCCGGACAGCTAAGGGAGCTGTTTTTT.

The CDR3 spells CASSLAGYSPLHF. For the CDR3, the DNA is TGTGCCAGCAGTTTAGCAGGGTATTCACCCCTCCACTTT. The chain couples TRBV27 to TRBJ1-6; tentative D call: TRBD1 (5 bases). The CDR3 has 13 residues. Trimming took off 2 bases at V and 8 bases at J, with 7 bases between the two ends. CDR1 MNHEY and CDR2 SMNVEV come from the germline V gene (reference sequence).

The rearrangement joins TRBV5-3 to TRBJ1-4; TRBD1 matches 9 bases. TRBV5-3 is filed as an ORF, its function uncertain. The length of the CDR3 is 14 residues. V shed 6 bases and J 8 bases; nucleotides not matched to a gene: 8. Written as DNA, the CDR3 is TGTGCCAGAATCCAGGGACAGGGAGTCGAAAAACTGTTTTTT. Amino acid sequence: CARIQGQGVEKLFF.

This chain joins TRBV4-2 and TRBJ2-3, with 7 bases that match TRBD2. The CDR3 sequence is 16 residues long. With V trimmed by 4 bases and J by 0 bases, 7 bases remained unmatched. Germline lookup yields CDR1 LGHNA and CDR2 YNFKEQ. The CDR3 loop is CASSLTSASSTDTQYF. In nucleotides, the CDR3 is TGTGCCAGCAGCCTTACTAGCGCCTCTAGCACAGATACGCAGTATTTT.

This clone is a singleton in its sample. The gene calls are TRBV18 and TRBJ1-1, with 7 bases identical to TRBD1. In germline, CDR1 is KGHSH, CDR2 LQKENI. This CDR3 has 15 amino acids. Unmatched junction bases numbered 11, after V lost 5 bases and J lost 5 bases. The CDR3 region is CASSAGTDEWTEAFF. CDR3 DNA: TGTGCCAGCTCAGCCGGGACAGATGAATGGACTGAAGCTTTCTTT.

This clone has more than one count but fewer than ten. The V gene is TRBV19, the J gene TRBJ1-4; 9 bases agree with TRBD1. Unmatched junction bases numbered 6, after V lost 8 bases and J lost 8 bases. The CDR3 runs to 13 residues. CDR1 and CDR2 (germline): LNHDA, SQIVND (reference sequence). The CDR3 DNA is TGTGCCAGTTCGGACAGGGGACGGGAAAAACTGTTTTTT. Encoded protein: CASSDRGREKLFF.

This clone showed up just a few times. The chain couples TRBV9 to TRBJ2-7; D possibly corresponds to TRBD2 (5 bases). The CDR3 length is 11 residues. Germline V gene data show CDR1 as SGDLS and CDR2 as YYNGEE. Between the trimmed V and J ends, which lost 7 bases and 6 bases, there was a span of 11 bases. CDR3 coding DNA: TGTGCCAGCGGCCGGGGTTCCGAGCAGTACTTC. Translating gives CASGRGSEQYF.